These 24 T cell receptor beta chains were all obtained from the same sample, sequenced in a study of cytomegalovirus exposure and HLA in healthy donors. A multiplex PCR was run with 60 Vbeta primers and 13 Jbeta primers. Profiled with immunoSEQ multiplex PCR; TCRdb holds only in-frame clones, not every one. The sample consists of about 250,000 clones, about 75% of them appearing once. Sequencing was carried out using PBMCs. The receptors derive from a female donor in good health and CMV-seronegative.

In its sample, this clone was seen once. The J gene is TRBJ1-2, the V gene TRBV15, with a possible D match to TRBD1 (5 bases). V lost 4 bases and J lost 8, with 17 bases in between. CDR3 length equals 14 residues. Per the germline V gene, CDR1 is LNHNV and CDR2 is YYDKDF (reference sequence). CDR3 sequence: CATSTYRPPGGYTF. CDR3 sequence (DNA): TGTGCCACCAGCACTTACCGGCCCCCAGGGGGCTACACCTTC.

The J gene is TRBJ2-1, the V gene TRBV10-2, with 8 nucleotides matching TRBD2. V was pared by 8 bases and J by 12 bases, with 30 bases of the junction left unmatched. The germline CDR1 and CDR2 sequences are WSHSY and SAAADI. The CDR3 runs 19 residues. CDR3: CASSPRGLELELFHQRQFF. The CDR3, as DNA: TGCGCCAGCTCACCGAGGGGACTAGAACTGGAATTATTTCATCAAAGGCAGTTCTTC.

This chain links TRBV12-5 with TRBJ1-5, with a tentative D call TRBD1 (5 bases). This CDR3 spans 14 amino acids. Germline V lookup: CDR1 LGHNT, CDR2 FRNRAP. The ends were cut back, 3 bases at V and 6 bases at J, with 12 bases in the middle. The CDR3 DNA is TGTGCTAGTGGTTTTGGGGGGATCGGTCAGCCCCAGCATTTT. It specifies CASGFGGIGQPQHF.

The rearrangement uses TRBV6-5 and TRBJ1-1; unclear D gene. This CDR3 has 15 residues. Germline values: CDR1 MNHEY, CDR2 SVGAGI. Trimming stripped 2 bases from V and 1 base from J, with 11 bases between. The CDR3: CASSYIGNKNTEAFF. The CDR3 bases are TGTGCCAGCAGTTACATCGGTAATAAGAACACTGAAGCTTTCTTT.

The V call is TRBV5-1, the J call TRBJ1-1, with TRBD1 identical over 9 bases. V lost 2 bases to trimming and J lost 1 base; unmatched junction nucleotides: 9. Per the germline V gene, CDR1 is SGHRS and CDR2 is YFSETQ. CDR3 length equals 17 residues. CDR3 amino acids: CASSLLPGQGTNTEAFF. CDR3 DNA sequence: TGCGCCAGCAGCTTACTCCCGGGACAGGGAACGAACACTGAAGCTTTCTTT.

The chain has TRBV11-3 and TRBJ2-3, with a tentative D call TRBD2 (6 bases). CDR3 size: 13 residues. Germline V gene lookup returns CDR1 SGHNT and CDR2 YENEEA. V gave up 0 bases and J gave up 5 bases, with 6 bases separating them. CDR3 region: CASSLEGGDTQYF. CDR3 coding DNA: TGTGCCAGCAGCTTAGAGGGGGGAGATACGCAGTATTTT.

The genes are TRBV7-9 and TRBJ1-5, with D maybe TRBD1 (5 bases). CDR3 length equals 18 residues. CDR1 and CDR2 from the germline V gene are SEHNR and FQNEAQ (reference sequence). The V end was cut by 6 bases, the J end by 0 bases, with 21 bases between. The CDR3 is CASSPPGGPGDSNQPQHF. The CDR3 DNA reads as TGTGCCAGCAGTCCCCCCGGGGGACCGGGGGATAGCAATCAGCCCCAGCATTTT.

On this clone: One end of the junction is discordant with germline, which a read error may explain. The chain joins TRBV7-9 to TRBJ2-1; 10 bases agree with TRBD1. Germline lookup yields CDR1 SEHNR and CDR2 FQNEAQ (reference sequence). The CDR3 consists of 16 residues. The CDR3 DNA reads TGTTCCAGCAGCTTGGGTGACAGGGGGCTCTACAATGAGCAGTTCTTC. This sequence encodes CSSSLGDRGLYNEQFF.

This clone has only one observation. This rearrangement joins TRBV28 to TRBJ1-1; D uncertain. The CDR3 sequence is 11 residues long. V lost 7 bases and J 10 bases, leaving 13 bases between the germline ends. Germline assignment: CDR1 MDHEN and CDR2 SYDVKM. CDR3 nucleotides: TGTGCCAGCACCGGGGTCGGCGGAGCTTTCTTT. Protein sequence: CASTGVGGAFF.

Details on this clone: Germline is not matched at one junction end, which may reflect a read error. The chain couples TRBV7-9 to TRBJ1-2; no firm D call. This CDR3 region has 13 residues. Germline CDR1 SEHNR, CDR2 FQNEAQ (reference sequence). CDR3 nucleotide sequence: TGTTCCAGCAGCCGACTGCAGAACTATGGCTACACCTTC. Translating it yields CSSSRLQNYGYTF.

J is TRBJ2-3 and V is TRBV10-1, with D perhaps TRBD2 (6 bases). The CDR3 loop spans 14 amino acids. V was shortened by 4 bases and J by 3 bases, with 11 bases between the two germline ends. Germline CDR1 is WNHNN and CDR2 is SYGVQD (reference sequence). DNA of the CDR3: TGCGCCAGCAGTGGGGAGGATGGGACAGATACGCAGTATTTT. It yields the protein CASSGEDGTDTQYF.

The gene calls are TRBV7-7 and TRBJ2-2; D is uncertain. The CDR3 loop spans 12 amino acids. V shed 4 bases and J shed 7 bases, with 7 bases lying between them. The V gene's germline CDR1 is SSHAT and CDR2 FNYEAQ (reference sequence). This CDR3 is CASSSISGELFF. In DNA form, the CDR3 reads TGTGCCAGCAGCTCGATCAGCGGGGAGCTGTTTTTT.

The genes are TRBV10-2 and TRBJ2-7; D gene unclear. Per the germline V gene, CDR1 is WSHSY and CDR2 is SAAADI. V lost 5 bases and J lost 2, with 10 bases in between. The CDR3 is made up of 13 amino acids. This CDR3 reads CASSYDFAYEQYF. The CDR3 DNA is TGCGCCAGCAGTTATGACTTCGCCTACGAGCAGTACTTC.

This chain joins TRBV6-6 and TRBJ2-7, with D possibly TRBD1 on 5 matching bases. From germline, CDR1 is MNHNY and CDR2 SVGAGI (reference sequence). This CDR3 spans 11 amino acids. V was trimmed by 8 bases and J by 4 bases, leaving 9 bases between them. The CDR3 DNA is TGTGCCAGCGGGGCCGATTACGAGCAGTACTTC. This sequence encodes CASGADYEQYF.

The chain has TRBV21-1 and TRBJ1-5; the D call TRBD1 from the table was never checked on the DNA. TRBV21-1 is an annotated pseudogene. The CDR3 is 15 amino acids. CDR3 residues: CASSTRTGLHQPQHF. CDR3 DNA: TGTGCCAGCAGCACTCGGACAGGGTTACATCAGCCCCAGCATTTT.

The chain is built from TRBV11-3 and TRBJ1-5; D is undetermined. The germline V and J ends were trimmed by 0 bases and 4 bases, with 4 bases remaining between them. The CDR3 contains 13 residues. Germline CDR1 reads SGHNT; CDR2 reads YENEEA. The CDR3 nucleotides read TGTGCCAGCAGCTTAGAGCAGAATCAGCCCCAGCATTTT. As protein: CASSLEQNQPQHF.

This clone was seen a few times. The rearrangement links TRBV10-1 to TRBJ1-1, with TRBD1 identical over 7 bases. This CDR3 region has 15 residues. V dropped 9 bases and J dropped 2; count of bases not matched to a gene: 12. Germline values: CDR1 WNHNN, CDR2 SYGVQD (reference sequence). For the CDR3, the DNA is TGCGCCAGAGATCCTACAGGGGTGGAAAACACTGAAGCTTTCTTT. Its protein is CARDPTGVENTEAFF.

This rearrangement joins TRBV11-2 to TRBJ2-1; 12 nucleotides agree with TRBD2. After removal of 4 bases from V and 7 bases from J, the junction contained 5 bases not matched to a gene. The CDR3 totals 15 residues. The germline gives CDR1 SGHAT, CDR2 FQNNGV. The CDR3 region has the DNA TGTGCCAGCAGCTCCCCTAGCGGGAGGGTGAATGAGCAGTTCTTC. As protein: CASSSPSGRVNEQFF.

The J gene is TRBJ1-2, the V gene TRBV6-4; 10 bases line up with TRBD1. The V segment lost 3 bases and the J segment 5 bases; nucleotides outside the gene matches: 9. Germline CDR1 is MRHNA and CDR2 is SNTAGT. CDR3 size: 16 residues. The CDR3 sequence: CASSEYGTGELYGYTF. CDR3 bases: TGTGCCAGCAGTGAATATGGGACAGGGGAGCTATATGGCTACACCTTC.

The chain is built from TRBV15 and TRBJ2-7; a possible D gene is TRBD1 (6 bases). Trimming removed 1 base at V and 0 bases at J, with 10 bases between. Germline assignment: CDR1 LNHNV and CDR2 YYDKDF (reference sequence). The CDR3 runs 15 residues. Here the CDR3 reads CATSRAQGGSYEQYF. The DNA for the CDR3 is TGTGCCACCAGCAGAGCACAGGGCGGCTCCTACGAGCAGTACTTC.

This clone was found once. V and J are TRBV7-9 and TRBJ1-2, with TRBD1 as a possible D gene (6 bases). V was shortened by 5 bases and J by 6 bases, with 19 bases between the two germline ends. CDR1 and CDR2 (germline): SEHNR, FQNEAQ (reference sequence). The CDR3 sequence is 15 residues long. The CDR3: CASSRLPGEGDGYTF. The DNA for the CDR3 is TGTGCCAGCAGCCGCCTACCCGGGGAGGGGGATGGCTACACCTTC. The variable domain in full, with the rest retrieved from reference TRBV7-9 and TRBJ1-2, is DTGVSQNPRHKITKRGQNVTFRCDPISEHNRLYWYRQTLGQGPEFLTYFQNEAQLEKSRLLSDRFSAERPKGSFSTLEIQRTEQGDSAMYLCASSRLPGEGDGYTFGSGTRLTVV.

This clone was observed once. In the same sample, other DNA sequences code for this CDR3. This chain joins TRBV5-4 and TRBJ1-1, with D tentatively TRBD1 (5 bases). The CDR3 loop spans 15 amino acids. Trimming pared 0 bases from V and 0 bases from J, leaving 9 bases between. Germline CDR1 and CDR2: SGHNT and YYREEE (reference sequence). The CDR3 DNA reads as TGTGCCAGCAGCTTGGCCGGGGGGATGAACACTGAAGCTTTCTTT. Amino acids: CASSLAGGMNTEAFF.

Here the CDR3 reads CASSQDQAFTRMNTEAFF. CDR3 DNA: TGTGCCAGCAGCCAAGATCAAGCCTTTACCCGCATGAACACTGAAGCTTTCTTT. The chain employs TRBV4-2 and TRBJ1-1; D is unresolved. Germline-derived CDR1 and CDR2 are LGHNA and YNFKEQ. V dropped 0 bases and J dropped 0 bases, with 17 bases sitting between them. The CDR3 is made up of 18 amino acids.

With regard to this clone: Other DNA sequences from this sample encode an identical CDR3 as well. The chain has TRBV7-9 and TRBJ2-5; 8 bases agree with TRBD1. V lost 5 bases to trimming and J lost 6 bases; unmatched junction nucleotides: 5. CDR3 length: 13 amino acids. Germline-derived CDR1 and CDR2 are SEHNR and FQNEAQ (reference sequence). CDR3 loop: CASSARQGKTQYF. Written as DNA, the CDR3 is TGTGCCAGCAGCGCCCGACAGGGGAAGACCCAGTACTTC. Drawing the rest from reference TRBV7-9 and TRBJ2-5, the complete variable domain is DTGVSQNPRHKITKRGQNVTFRCDPISEHNRLYWYRQTLGQGPEFLTYFQNEAQLEKSRLLSDRFSAERPKGSFSTLEIQRTEQGDSAMYLCASSARQGKTQYFGPGTRLLVL.